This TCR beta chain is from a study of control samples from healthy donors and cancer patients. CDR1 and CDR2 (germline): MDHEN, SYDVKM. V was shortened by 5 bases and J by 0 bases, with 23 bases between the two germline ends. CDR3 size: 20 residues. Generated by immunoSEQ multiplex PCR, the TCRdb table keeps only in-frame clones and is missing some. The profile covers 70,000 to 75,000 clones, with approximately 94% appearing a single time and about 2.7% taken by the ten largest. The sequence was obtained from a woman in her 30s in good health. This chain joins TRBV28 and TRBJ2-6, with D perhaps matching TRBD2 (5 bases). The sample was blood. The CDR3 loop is CASSPLEGLPISSGANVLTF. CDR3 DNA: TGTGCCAGCAGTCCCCTCGAGGGTCTCCCTATCAGCTCTGGGGCCAACGTCCTGACTTTC.